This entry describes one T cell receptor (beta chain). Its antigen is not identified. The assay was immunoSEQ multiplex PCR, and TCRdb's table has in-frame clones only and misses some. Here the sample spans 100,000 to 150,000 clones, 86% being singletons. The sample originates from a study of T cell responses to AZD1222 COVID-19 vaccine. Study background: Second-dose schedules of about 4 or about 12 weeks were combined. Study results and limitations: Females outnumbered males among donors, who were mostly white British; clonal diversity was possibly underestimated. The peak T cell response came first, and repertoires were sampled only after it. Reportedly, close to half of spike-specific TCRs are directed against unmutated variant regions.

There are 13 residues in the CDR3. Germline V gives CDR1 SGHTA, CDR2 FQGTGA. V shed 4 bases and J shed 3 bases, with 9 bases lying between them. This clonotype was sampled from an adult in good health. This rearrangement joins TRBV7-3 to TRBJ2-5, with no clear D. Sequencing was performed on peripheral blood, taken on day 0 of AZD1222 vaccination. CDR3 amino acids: CASSSTGKETQYF. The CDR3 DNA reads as TGTGCCAGCAGCTCGACTGGAAAAGAGACCCAGTACTTC. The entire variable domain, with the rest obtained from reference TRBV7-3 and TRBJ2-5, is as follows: GAGVSQTPSNKVTEKGKYVELRCDPISGHTALYWYRQSLGQGPEFLIYFQGTGAADDSGLPNDRFFAVRPEGSVSTLKIQRTERGDSAVYLCASSSTGKETQYFGPGTRLLVL.